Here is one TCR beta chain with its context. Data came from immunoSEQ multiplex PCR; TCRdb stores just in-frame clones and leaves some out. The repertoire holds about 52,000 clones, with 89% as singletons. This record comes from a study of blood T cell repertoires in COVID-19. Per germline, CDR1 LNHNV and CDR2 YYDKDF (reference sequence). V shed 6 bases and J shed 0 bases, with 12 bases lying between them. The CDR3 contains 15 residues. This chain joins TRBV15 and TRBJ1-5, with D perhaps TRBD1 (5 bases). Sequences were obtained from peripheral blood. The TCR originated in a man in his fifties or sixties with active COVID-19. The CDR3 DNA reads TGTGCCACCAGGGCTCAGGGCTTTAGCAATCAGCCCCAGCATTTT. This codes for CATRAQGFSNQPQHF.